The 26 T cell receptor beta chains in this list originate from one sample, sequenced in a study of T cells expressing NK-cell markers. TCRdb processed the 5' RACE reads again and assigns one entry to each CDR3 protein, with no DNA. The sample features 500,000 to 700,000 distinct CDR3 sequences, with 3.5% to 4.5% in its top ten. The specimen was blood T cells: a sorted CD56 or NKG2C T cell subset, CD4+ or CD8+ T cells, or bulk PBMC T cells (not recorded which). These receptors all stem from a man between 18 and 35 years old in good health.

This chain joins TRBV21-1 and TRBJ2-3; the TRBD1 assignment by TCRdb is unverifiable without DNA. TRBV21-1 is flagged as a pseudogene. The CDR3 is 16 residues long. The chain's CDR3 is CASSKFGGARTDTQYF.

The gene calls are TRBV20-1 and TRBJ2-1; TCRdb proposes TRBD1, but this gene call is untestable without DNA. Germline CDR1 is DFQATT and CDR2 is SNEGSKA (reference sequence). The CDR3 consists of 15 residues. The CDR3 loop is CSARDDRGWGNEQFF.

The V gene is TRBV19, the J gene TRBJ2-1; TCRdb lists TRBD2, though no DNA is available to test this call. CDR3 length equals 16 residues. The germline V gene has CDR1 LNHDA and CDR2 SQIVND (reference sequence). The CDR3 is CASSTTSGRALHEQFF.

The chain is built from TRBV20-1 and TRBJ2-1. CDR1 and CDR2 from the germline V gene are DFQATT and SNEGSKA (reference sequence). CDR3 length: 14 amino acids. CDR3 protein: CSARRPEKYNEQFF.

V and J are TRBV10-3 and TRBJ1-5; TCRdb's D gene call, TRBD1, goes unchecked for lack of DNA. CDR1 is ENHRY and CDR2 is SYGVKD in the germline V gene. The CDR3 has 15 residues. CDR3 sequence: CAISGDRASNQPQHF.

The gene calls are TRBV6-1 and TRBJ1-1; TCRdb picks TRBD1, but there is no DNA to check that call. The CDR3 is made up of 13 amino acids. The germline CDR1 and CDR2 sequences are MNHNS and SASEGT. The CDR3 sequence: CASSGITGSEAFF.

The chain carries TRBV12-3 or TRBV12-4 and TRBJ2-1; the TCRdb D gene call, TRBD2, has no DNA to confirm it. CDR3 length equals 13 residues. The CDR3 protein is CASGTSGTNEQFF.

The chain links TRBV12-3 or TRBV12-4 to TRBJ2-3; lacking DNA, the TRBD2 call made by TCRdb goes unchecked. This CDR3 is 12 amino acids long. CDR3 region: CATAGVSDTQYF.

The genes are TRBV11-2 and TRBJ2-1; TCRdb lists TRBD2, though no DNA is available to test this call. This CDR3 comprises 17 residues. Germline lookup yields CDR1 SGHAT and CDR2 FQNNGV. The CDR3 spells CASSLMNSGSSYNEQFF.

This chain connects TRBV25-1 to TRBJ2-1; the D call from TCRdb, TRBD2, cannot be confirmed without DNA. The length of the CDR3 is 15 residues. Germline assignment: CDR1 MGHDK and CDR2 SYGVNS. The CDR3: CASSEYPSGNNEQFF.

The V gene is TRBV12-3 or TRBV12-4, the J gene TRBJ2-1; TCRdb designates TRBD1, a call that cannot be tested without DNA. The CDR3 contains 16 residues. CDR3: CASSGSTGTPYNEQFF.

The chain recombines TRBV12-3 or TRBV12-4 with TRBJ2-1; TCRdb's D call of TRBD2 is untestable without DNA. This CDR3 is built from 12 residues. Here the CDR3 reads CASGSFRNEQFF.

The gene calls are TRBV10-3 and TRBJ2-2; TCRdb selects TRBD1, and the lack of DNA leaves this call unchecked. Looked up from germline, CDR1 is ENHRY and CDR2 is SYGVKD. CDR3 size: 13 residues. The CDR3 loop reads CAVRGQNTGELFF.

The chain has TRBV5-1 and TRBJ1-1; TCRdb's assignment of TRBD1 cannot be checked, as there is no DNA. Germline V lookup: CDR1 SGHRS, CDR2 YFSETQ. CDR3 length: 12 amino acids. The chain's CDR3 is CASSNDRGGAFF.

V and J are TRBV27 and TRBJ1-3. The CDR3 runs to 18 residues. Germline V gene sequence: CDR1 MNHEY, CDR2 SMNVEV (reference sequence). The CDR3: CASSPSKLGKGSGNTIYF.

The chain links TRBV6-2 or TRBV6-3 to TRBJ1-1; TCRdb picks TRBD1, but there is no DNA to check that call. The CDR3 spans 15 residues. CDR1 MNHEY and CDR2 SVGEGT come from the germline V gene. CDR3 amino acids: CASSYWSQGGTEAFF.

CDR3: CSVAGSDRGAFF. The chain has TRBV29-1 and TRBJ1-1; absent DNA, TCRdb's TRBD1 call cannot be checked. The germline V gene encodes CDR1 SQVTM and CDR2 ANQGSEA. The CDR3 is 12 residues long.

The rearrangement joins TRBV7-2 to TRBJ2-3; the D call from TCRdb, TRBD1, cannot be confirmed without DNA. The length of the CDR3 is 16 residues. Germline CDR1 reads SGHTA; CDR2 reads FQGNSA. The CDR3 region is CASTLIGGEAADTQYF.

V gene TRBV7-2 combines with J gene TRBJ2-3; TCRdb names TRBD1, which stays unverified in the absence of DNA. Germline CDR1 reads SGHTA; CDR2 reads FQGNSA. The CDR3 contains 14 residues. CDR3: CAGGFGASTDTQYF.

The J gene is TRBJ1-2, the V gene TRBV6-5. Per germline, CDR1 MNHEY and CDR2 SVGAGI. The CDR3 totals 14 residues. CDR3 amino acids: CASSPPGRNYGYTF.

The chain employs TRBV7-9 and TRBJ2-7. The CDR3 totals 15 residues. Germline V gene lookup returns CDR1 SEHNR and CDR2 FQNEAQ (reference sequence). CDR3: CASSRLALYNPEQYF.

The CDR3 reads CASSFTQPFSNQPQHF. V and J are TRBV6-5 and TRBJ1-5. CDR1 is MNHEY and CDR2 is SVGAGI in the germline V gene. The CDR3 covers 16 residues.

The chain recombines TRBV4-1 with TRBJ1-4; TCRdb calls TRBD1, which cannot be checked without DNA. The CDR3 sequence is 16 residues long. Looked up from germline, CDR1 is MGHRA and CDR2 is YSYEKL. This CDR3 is CASSQDRTRGNEKLFF.

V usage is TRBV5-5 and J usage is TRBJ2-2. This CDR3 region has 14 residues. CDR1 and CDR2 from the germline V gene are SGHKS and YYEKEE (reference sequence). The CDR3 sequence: CASSLAKSTGELFF.

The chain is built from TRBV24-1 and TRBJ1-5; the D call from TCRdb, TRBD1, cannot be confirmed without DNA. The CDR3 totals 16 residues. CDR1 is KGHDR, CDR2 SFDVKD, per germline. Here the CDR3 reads CATSEAGQGNNQPQHF.

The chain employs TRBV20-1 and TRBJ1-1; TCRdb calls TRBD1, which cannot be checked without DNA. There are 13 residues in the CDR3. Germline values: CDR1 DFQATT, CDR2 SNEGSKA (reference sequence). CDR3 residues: CSARDGLTGWAFF.